A selection of T cell receptor beta chains follows, all from one sample in a study of post-analysis software for immune sequencing data. Each CDR3 protein gets one entry after TCRdb re-called the PCR reads with MiXCR. The repertoire holds about 500,000 distinct CDR3 sequences, roughly 46% seen once, with 9% to 14% in the top ten. Sequencing was performed on blood. The source of these receptors is a girl aged 10-17 years with multiple sclerosis. CDR3s include the opening cysteine and the closing phenylalanine or tryptophan. The order of the fields is clone size, D gene, V gene, J gene, CDR3 protein, CDR3 DNA. A D gene is named only where the DNA matches it firmly. Rows give clone size only sometimes, using once, few, many, or a class for an expanded clone.

clone_size: few
d_call: TRBD2
v_call: TRBV7-2
j_call: TRBJ2-5
cdr3_aa: CASRRLGLAVTNQETQYF
cdr3_nt: TGTGCCAGCCGGAGACTCGGACTAGCGGTTACCAACCAAGAGACCCAGTACTTC

clone_size: few
d_call: TRBD1
v_call: TRBV12-3/TRBV12-4
j_call: TRBJ1-1
cdr3_aa: CASVRTGANTEAFF
cdr3_nt: TGTGCCAGCGTTCGGACAGGGGCGAACACTGAAGCTTTCTTT

clone_size: once
d_call: NA
v_call: TRBV20-1
j_call: TRBJ2-7
cdr3_aa: CSTRGDREYEQYF
cdr3_nt: TGCAGTACGCGGGGGGACAGGGAGTACGAGCAGTACTTC

clone_size: NA
d_call: NA
v_call: TRBV7-8
j_call: TRBJ2-6
cdr3_aa: CASSSGAYRPYSGANVLTF
cdr3_nt: TGTGCCAGCAGCTCAGGGGCTTACAGGCCATACTCTGGGGCCAACGTCCTGACTTTC

clone_size: NA
d_call: NA
v_call: TRBV3-1
j_call: TRBJ2-7
cdr3_aa: CASSRVGGAYEQYF
cdr3_nt: TGTGCCAGCAGCCGCGTAGGGGGGGCCTACGAGCAGTACTTC

clone_size: many
d_call: TRBD1
v_call: TRBV5-1
j_call: TRBJ2-1
cdr3_aa: CASSSGQGPNEQFF
cdr3_nt: TGCGCCAGCAGCTCCGGACAGGGCCCCAATGAGCAGTTCTTC

clone_size: NA
d_call: TRBD2
v_call: TRBV4-3
j_call: TRBJ2-5
cdr3_aa: CASSQDRTGGTQETQYF
cdr3_nt: TGCGCCAGCAGCCAAGATCGTACGGGGGGAACTCAAGAGACCCAGTACTTC

clone_size: few
d_call: NA
v_call: TRBV20-1
j_call: TRBJ2-1
cdr3_aa: CSASLIGQSYNEQFF
cdr3_nt: TGCAGTGCTAGTCTAATCGGACAGTCATACAATGAGCAGTTCTTC

clone_size: NA
d_call: TRBD2
v_call: TRBV29-1
j_call: TRBJ2-3
cdr3_aa: CSLWVFRRERSDTRYF
cdr3_nt: TGCAGCTTGTGGGTTTTCCGGCGGGAGAGATCAGATACGCGGTATTTT

clone_size: NA
d_call: TRBD2
v_call: TRBV20-1
j_call: TRBJ2-7
cdr3_aa: CSASGSSGPSYEQYF
cdr3_nt: TGCAGTGCTAGCGGGTCTAGCGGTCCCTCCTACGAGCAGTACTTC

clone_size: many
d_call: NA
v_call: TRBV28
j_call: TRBJ2-7
cdr3_aa: CASSAPGYEQYF
cdr3_nt: TGTGCCAGCAGCGCGCCAGGTTACGAGCAGTACTTC

clone_size: NA
d_call: TRBD2
v_call: TRBV6-2/TRBV6-3
j_call: TRBJ2-1
cdr3_aa: CASSPLGAGDYNEQFF
cdr3_nt: TGTGCCAGCAGTCCCCTAGGGGCGGGGGACTACAATGAGCAGTTCTTC

clone_size: few
d_call: NA
v_call: TRBV14
j_call: TRBJ2-7
cdr3_aa: CASSHPYEQYF
cdr3_nt: TGTGCCAGCAGCCACCCATACGAGCAGTACTTC

clone_size: few
d_call: NA
v_call: TRBV29-1
j_call: TRBJ1-2
cdr3_aa: CSGQAGEEGYTF
cdr3_nt: TGCAGCGGGCAGGCGGGGGAGGAAGGCTACACCTTC

clone_size: NA
d_call: NA
v_call: TRBV29-1
j_call: TRBJ2-5
cdr3_aa: CSVARTEQETQYF
cdr3_nt: TGCAGCGTAGCAAGGACGGAACAAGAGACCCAGTACTTC

clone_size: NA
d_call: NA
v_call: TRBV7-3
j_call: TRBJ1-1
cdr3_aa: CASGVGGDGTEAFF
cdr3_nt: TGTGCCAGCGGAGTTGGGGGGGATGGCACTGAAGCTTTCTTT

clone_size: NA
d_call: TRBD1
v_call: TRBV11-2
j_call: TRBJ2-3
cdr3_aa: CASDTRTGPRYTQYF
cdr3_nt: TGTGCCAGCGACACCAGGACAGGGCCAAGGTATACGCAGTATTTT